This T cell receptor beta chain was sequenced during a study of blood T cell repertoires in COVID-19. Study summary: PBMCs, B-cell-depleted T cells, or T cells were the source of the cDNA or gDNA that made up the material.

The protocol was immunoSEQ multiplex PCR, while the TCRdb copy is restricted to in-frame clones and leaves out a portion. In the table there are around 400,000 clones, less than 90% of which are singletons. Everyone who took part was roughly 18 to 89 years old, and they came from 24 US areas. Allocation to cohorts depended on clinical history reported by the participants. Among Cohort 3 donors, those recovered had two negative PCRs, clearance, or symptom resolution. The CDR3 is made up of 15 amino acids. Trimming shortened V by 0 bases and J by 3 bases, and 10 bases separated the two germline ends. Germline V lookup: CDR1 SGHDT, CDR2 YYEEEE.

This chain uses TRBV5-6 with TRBJ1-3, with a possible D match to TRBD1 (5 bases). The sequenced material came from PBMCs or T cells enriched from blood (not recorded which). The TCR comes from a woman aged 45-65 years who had recovered from COVID-19. CDR3 DNA: TGTGCCAGCAGCTTGGGGACACGATTTGGAAACACCATATATTTT. This gives the protein CASSLGTRFGNTIYF.